This paragraph reports one TCR beta chain. Per the original methods: Reference gene primers were amplified, and this amplification served to estimate nucleated cell counts. Profiled with immunoSEQ multiplex PCR; TCRdb holds only in-frame clones, not every one. From that table come the V and J calls and clone size; the DNA was used to work out D and trimming. This sample has about 70,000 clones; around 85% occur once, and the top ten carry 35% to 40%. The data originate from a study of blood T cell repertoires in COVID-19. For the study at large: Acute-phase and convalescent COVID-19 samples originated in the United States, Italy and Spain.

The germline V gene has CDR1 PRHDT and CDR2 FYEKMQ (reference sequence). The CDR3 extends over 15 amino acids. Trimming left V 9 bases short and J 1 base short, with 13 bases between. The chain employs TRBV13 and TRBJ2-6, with a tentative D call TRBD1 (5 bases). The material sequenced was peripheral blood. This TCR derives from a woman older than 75 with active or convalescent COVID-19. The CDR3 coding sequence is TGTGCCAGTGGACCTCCAGGGTCTGGGGCCAACGTCCTGACTTTC. Protein sequence: CASGPPGSGANVLTF.